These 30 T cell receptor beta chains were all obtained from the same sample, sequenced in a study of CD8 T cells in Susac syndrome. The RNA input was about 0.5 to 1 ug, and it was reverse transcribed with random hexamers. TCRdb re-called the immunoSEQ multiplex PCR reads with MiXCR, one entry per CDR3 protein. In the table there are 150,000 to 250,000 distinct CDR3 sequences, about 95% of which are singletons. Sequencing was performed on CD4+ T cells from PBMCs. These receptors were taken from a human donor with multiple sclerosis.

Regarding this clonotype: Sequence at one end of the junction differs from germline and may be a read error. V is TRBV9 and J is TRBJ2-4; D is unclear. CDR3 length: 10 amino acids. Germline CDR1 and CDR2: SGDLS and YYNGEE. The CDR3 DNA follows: TGTGCCAGCAGCCCCCCGGGCGTGGACTTC. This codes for CASSPPGVDF.

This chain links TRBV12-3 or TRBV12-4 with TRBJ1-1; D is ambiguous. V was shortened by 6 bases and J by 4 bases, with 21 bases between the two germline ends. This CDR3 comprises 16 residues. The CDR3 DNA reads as TGTGCCAGCAGCCTCCCGGTGGTCTCGACGGTCACTGAAGCTTTCTTT. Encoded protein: CASSLPVVSTVTEAFF.

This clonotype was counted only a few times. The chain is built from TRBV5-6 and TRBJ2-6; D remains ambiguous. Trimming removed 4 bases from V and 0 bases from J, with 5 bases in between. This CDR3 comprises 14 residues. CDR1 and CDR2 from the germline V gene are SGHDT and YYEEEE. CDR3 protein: CASSASSGANVLTF. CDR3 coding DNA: TGTGCCAGCAGCGCGAGCTCTGGGGCCAACGTCCTGACTTTC. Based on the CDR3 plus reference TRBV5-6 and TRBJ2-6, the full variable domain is DAGVTQSPTHLIKTRGQQVTLRCSPKSGHDTVSWYQQALGQGPQFIFQYYEEEERQRGNFPDRFSGHQFPNYSSELNVNALLLGDSALYLCASSASSGANVLTFGAGSRLTVL.

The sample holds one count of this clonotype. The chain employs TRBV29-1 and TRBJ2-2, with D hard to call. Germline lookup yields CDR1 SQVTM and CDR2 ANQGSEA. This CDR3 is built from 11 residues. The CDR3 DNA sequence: TGCAGTGGCTCTAGAACCGGGGAGCTGTTTTTT. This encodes CSGSRTGELFF.

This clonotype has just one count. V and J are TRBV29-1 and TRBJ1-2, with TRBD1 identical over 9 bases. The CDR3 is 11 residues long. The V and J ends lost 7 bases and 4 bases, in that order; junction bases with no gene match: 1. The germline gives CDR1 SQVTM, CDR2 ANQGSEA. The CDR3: CSAQGAYGYTF. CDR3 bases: TGCAGCGCACAGGGGGCCTATGGCTACACCTTC.

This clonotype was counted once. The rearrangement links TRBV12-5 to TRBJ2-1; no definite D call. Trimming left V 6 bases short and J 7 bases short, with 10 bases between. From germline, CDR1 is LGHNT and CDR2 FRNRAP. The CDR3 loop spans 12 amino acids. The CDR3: CASGLRRNEQFF. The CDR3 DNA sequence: TGTGCTAGTGGCCTGCGAAGGAATGAGCAGTTCTTC.

The CDR3 DNA is TGTGCCAGCAGCCAAGACCCGGGACAGGGGGGGAGCAACACTGAAGCTTTCTTT. This codes for CASSQDPGQGGSNTEAFF. The chain employs TRBV4-2 and TRBJ1-1, with TRBD1 identical over 11 bases. The junction had 8 bases not matched to a gene; V was cut back by 0 bases and J by 2 bases. CDR3 length: 18 residues. Germline V gene data show CDR1 as LGHNA and CDR2 as YNFKEQ.

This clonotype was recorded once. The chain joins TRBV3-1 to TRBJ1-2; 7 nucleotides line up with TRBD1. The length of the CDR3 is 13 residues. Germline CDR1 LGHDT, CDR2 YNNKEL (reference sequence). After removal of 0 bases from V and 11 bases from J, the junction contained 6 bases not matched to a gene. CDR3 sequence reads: CASSQDGQTGYTF. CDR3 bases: TGTGCCAGCAGCCAAGATGGACAGACAGGGTACACCTTC.

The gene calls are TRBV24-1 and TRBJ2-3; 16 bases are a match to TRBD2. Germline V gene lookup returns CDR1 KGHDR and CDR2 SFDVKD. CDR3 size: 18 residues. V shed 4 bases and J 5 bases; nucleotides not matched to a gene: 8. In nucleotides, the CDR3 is TGTGCCACCAGTGACGCCGGGACTAGCGGGAGGGCCCAAGATACGCAGTATTTT. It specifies CATSDAGTSGRAQDTQYF.

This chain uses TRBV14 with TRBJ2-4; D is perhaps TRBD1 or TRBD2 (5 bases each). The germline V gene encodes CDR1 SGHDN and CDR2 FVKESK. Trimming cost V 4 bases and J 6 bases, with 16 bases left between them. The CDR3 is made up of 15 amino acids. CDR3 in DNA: TGTGCCAGCAGCCCACCCGGGACCCCGAGAAACATTCAGTACTTC. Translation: CASSPPGTPRNIQYF.

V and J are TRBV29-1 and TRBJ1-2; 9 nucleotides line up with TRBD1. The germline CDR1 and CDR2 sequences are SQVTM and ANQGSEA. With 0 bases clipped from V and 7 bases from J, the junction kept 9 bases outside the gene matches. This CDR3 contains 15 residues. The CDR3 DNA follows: TGCAGCGTTGAAGATCTTGTAACAGGGGGCTCTGGCTACACCTTC. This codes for CSVEDLVTGGSGYTF. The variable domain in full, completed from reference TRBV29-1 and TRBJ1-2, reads SAVISQKPSRDICQRGTSLTIQCQVDSQVTMMFWYRQQPGQSLTLIATANQGSEATYESGFVIDKFPISRPNLTFSTLTVSNMSPEDSSIYLCSVEDLVTGGSGYTFGSGTRLTVV.

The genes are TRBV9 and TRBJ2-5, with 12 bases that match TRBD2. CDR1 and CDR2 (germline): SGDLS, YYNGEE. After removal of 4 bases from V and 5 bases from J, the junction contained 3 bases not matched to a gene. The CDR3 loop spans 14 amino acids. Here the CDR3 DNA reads TGTGCCAGCAGCTATCTAGCGGGAGGGGAGACCCAGTACTTC. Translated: CASSYLAGGETQYF.

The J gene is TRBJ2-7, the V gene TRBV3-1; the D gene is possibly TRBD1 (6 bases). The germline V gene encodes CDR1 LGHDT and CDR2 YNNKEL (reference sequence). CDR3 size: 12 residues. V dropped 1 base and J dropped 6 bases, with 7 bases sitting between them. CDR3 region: CASSQARGEQYF. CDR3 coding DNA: TGTGCCAGCAGCCAAGCCAGGGGCGAGCAGTACTTC.

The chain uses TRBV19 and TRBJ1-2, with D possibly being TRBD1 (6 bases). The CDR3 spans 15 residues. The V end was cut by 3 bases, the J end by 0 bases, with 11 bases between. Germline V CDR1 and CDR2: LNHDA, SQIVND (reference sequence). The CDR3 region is CASSIQTGANYGYTF. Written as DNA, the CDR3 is TGTGCCAGTAGTATTCAGACAGGAGCTAACTATGGCTACACCTTC.

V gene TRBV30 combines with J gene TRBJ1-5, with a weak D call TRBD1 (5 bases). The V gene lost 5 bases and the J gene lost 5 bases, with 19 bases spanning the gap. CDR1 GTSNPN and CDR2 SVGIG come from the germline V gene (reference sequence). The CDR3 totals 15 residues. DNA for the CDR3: TGTGCCTGGGCAGGGATTGGGGGAGGCCATCAGCCCCAGCATTTT. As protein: CAWAGIGGGHQPQHF.

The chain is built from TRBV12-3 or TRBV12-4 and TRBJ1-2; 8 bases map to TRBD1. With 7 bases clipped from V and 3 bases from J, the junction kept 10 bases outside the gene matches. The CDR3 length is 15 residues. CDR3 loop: CASNRWDRRDYGYTF. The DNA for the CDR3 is TGTGCCAGCAATAGATGGGACAGGCGAGACTATGGCTACACCTTC.

CDR3 DNA sequence: TGTGCCAGCTCGGGTGGGACGGAATACAATGAGCAGTTCTTC. It specifies CASSGGTEYNEQFF. This chain uses TRBV18 with TRBJ2-1; D is possibly TRBD1 or TRBD2 (5 bases each). V lost 6 bases and J 4 bases, leaving 13 bases between the germline ends. CDR3 length: 14 amino acids. Germline V gene lookup returns CDR1 KGHSH and CDR2 LQKENI.

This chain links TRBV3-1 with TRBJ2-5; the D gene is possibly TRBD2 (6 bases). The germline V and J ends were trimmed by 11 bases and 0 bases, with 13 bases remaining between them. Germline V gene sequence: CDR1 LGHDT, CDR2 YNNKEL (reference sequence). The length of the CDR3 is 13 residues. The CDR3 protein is CAVRRGNQETQYF. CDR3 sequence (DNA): TGTGCCGTCAGGCGGGGAAACCAAGAGACCCAGTACTTC.

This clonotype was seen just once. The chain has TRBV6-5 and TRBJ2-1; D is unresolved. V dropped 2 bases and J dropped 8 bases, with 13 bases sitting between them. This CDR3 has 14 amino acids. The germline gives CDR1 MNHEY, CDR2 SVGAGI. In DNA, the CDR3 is TGTGCCAGCAGTTACAGGTCGCCCCACGATGAGCAGTTCTTC. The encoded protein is CASSYRSPHDEQFF.

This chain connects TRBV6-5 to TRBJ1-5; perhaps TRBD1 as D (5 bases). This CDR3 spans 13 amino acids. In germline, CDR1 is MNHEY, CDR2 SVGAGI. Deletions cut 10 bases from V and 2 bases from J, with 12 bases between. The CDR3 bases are TGTGCCACCTACCCGGGGGGCAATCAGCCCCAGCATTTT. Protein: CATYPGGNQPQHF.

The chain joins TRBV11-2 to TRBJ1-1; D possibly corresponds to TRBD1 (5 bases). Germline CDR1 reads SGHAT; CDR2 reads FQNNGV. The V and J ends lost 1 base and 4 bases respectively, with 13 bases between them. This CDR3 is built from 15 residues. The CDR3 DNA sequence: TGTGCCAGCAGCTTAGTCCAGGGTGTGGGCACTGAAGCTTTCTTT. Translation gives CASSLVQGVGTEAFF. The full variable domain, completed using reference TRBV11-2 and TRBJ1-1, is EAGVAQSPRYKIIEKRQSVAFWCNPISGHATLYWYQQILGQGPKLLIQFQNNGVVDDSQLPKDRFSAERLKGVDSTLKIQPAKLEDSAVYLCASSLVQGVGTEAFFGQGTRLTVV.

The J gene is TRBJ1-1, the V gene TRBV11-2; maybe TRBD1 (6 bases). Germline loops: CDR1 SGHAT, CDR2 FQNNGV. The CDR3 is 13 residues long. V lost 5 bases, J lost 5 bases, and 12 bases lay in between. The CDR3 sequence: CASSTQGRTEAFF. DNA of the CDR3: TGTGCCAGCAGCACACAGGGCAGGACTGAAGCTTTCTTT.

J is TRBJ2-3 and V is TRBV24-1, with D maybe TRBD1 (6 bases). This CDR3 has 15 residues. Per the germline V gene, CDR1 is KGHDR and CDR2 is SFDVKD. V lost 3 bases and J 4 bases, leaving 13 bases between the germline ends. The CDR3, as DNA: TGTGCCACCAGTGATGAAACAGGGTATCCAGATACGCAGTATTTT. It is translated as CATSDETGYPDTQYF.

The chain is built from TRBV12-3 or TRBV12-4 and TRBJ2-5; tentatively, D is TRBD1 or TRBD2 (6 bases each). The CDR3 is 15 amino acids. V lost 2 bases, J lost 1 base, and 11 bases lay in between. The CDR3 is CASSLRRGSQETQYF. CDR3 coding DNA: TGTGCCAGCAGTTTAAGGAGGGGGTCCCAAGAGACCCAGTACTTC.

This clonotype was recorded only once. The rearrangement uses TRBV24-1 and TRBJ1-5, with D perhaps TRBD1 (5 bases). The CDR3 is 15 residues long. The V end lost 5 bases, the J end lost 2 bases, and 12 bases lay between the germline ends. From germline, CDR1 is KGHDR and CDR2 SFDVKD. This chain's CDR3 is CATSAGGRGNQPQHF. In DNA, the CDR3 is TGTGCCACCAGTGCCGGGGGGAGAGGCAATCAGCCCCAGCATTTT.

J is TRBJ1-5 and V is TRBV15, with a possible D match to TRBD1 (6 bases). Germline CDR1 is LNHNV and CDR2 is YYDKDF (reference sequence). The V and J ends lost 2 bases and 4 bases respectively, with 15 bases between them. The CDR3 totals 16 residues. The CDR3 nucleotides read TGTGCCACCAGCAGAAGTCGGGACACATCAAATCAGCCCCAGCATTTT. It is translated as CATSRSRDTSNQPQHF.

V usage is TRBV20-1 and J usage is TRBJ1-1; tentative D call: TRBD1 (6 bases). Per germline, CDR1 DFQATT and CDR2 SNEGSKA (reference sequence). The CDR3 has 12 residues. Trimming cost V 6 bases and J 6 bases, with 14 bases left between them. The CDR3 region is CSAGHLFAEAFF. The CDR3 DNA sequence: TGCAGTGCGGGACACCTCTTCGCTGAAGCTTTCTTT.

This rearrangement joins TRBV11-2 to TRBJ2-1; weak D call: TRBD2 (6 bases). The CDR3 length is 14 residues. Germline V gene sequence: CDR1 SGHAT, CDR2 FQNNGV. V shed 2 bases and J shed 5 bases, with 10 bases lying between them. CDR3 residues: CASSLLAANNEQFF. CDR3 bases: TGTGCCAGCAGCTTATTAGCGGCTAACAATGAGCAGTTCTTC. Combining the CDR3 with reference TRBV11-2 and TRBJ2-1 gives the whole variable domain EAGVAQSPRYKIIEKRQSVAFWCNPISGHATLYWYQQILGQGPKLLIQFQNNGVVDDSQLPKDRFSAERLKGVDSTLKIQPAKLEDSAVYLCASSLLAANNEQFFGPGTRLTVL.

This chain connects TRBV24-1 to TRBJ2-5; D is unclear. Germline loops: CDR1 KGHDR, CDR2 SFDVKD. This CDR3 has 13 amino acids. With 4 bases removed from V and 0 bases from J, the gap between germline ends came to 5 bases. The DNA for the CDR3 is TGTGCCACCAGTGACCACTACCAAGAGACCCAGTACTTC. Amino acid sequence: CATSDHYQETQYF.

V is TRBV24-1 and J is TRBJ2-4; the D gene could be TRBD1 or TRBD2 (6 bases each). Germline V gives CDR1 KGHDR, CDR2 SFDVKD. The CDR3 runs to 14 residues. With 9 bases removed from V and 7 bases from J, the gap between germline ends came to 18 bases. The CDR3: CATGWGADGNIQYF. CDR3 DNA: TGTGCCACCGGATGGGGGGCTGATGGGAACATTCAGTACTTC.